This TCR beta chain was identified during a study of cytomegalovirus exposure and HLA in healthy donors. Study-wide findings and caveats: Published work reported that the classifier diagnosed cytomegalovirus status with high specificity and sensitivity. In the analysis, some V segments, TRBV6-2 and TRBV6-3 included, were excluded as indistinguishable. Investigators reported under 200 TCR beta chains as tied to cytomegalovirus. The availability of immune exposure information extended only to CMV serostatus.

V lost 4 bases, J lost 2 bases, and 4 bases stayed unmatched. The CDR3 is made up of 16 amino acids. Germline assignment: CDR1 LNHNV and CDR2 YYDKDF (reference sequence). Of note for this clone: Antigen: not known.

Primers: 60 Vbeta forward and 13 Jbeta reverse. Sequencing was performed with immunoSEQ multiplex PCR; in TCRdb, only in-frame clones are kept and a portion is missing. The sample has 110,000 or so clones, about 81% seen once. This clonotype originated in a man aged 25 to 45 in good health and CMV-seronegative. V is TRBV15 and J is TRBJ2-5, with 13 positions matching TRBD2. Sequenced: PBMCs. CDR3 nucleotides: TGTGCCACCAGCATGAGGGGACTAGCGGGGCAAGAGACCCAGTACTTC. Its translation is CATSMRGLAGQETQYF.